The present T cell receptor (beta chain) was sequenced within a study of blood T cell repertoires in COVID-19. Study-level information: Italy, Spain and the United States were the sources of the convalescent and acute COVID-19 samples.

The assay was immunoSEQ multiplex PCR, and TCRdb's table has in-frame clones only and misses some. The sample records approximately 250,000 clones, around 84% being singletons. The sample comprised peripheral blood. The receptor was derived from a middle-aged man who had recovered from COVID-19.

The CDR3 protein is CASSYVKTGRGYTF. In nucleotides, the CDR3 is TGTGCCAGCAGTTACGTCAAGACAGGGCGAGGCTACACCTTC. The chain uses TRBV6-5 and TRBJ1-2; 7 bases fit TRBD1. Germline V gene sequence: CDR1 MNHEY, CDR2 SVGAGI. V trimming: 2 bases; J trimming: 8 bases; junction bases outside the gene matches: 8. The CDR3 loop spans 14 amino acids.